The next 17 T cell receptor beta chains were all read from a single sample in a study of OX40 agonist ivuxolimab in advanced cancers. This table comes from immunoSEQ multiplex PCR, and its TCRdb copy is limited to in-frame clones, with some not included. This table holds about 46,000 clones, about 90% found once. The input for sequencing was CD4+ or CD8+ T cells sorted from blood, taken in a trial of the OX40 agonist ivuxolimab. All receptors come from an adult with an advanced solid tumor such as melanoma, head and neck, liver or kidney cancer.

The rearrangement links TRBV18 to TRBJ2-5, with 10 bases that match TRBD1. Germline V gene data show CDR1 as KGHSH and CDR2 as LQKENI. There are 17 residues in the CDR3. The J segment lost 4 bases and the V segment lost 3 bases, leaving 11 bases of the junction unmatched. The CDR3 protein is CASSPYTGTGVGETQYF. DNA for the CDR3: TGTGCCAGCTCACCGTATACCGGGACAGGGGTAGGAGAGACCCAGTACTTC.

The chain employs TRBV7-9 and TRBJ1-2, with D possibly TRBD1 on 6 matching bases. This CDR3 is built from 14 residues. CDR1 is SEHNR, CDR2 FQNEAQ, per germline (reference sequence). V was cut by 11 bases and J by 0 bases, with 16 bases left in between. Here the CDR3 reads CAGDKQGPNYGYTF. The CDR3 bases are TGTGCCGGCGATAAACAGGGTCCTAACTATGGCTACACCTTC.

The V gene is TRBV18, the J gene TRBJ2-7; 8 nucleotides align to TRBD1. The CDR3 loop spans 14 amino acids. Looked up from germline, CDR1 is KGHSH and CDR2 is LQKENI. After removal of 5 bases from V and 3 bases from J, the junction contained 6 bases not matched to a gene. CDR3 nucleotide sequence: TGTGCCAGCTCAACGAGGACAGGGAACTACGAGCAGTACTTC. Amino acids: CASSTRTGNYEQYF.

V usage is TRBV29-1 and J usage is TRBJ2-5, with D perhaps being TRBD1 or TRBD2 (5 bases each). The V and J ends lost 4 bases and 2 bases respectively, with 14 bases between them. The CDR3 runs to 14 residues. Germline CDR1 is SQVTM and CDR2 is ANQGSEA. The CDR3 DNA reads TGCAGCGTTGTATCTTGGGGGATTCAAGAGACCCAGTACTTC. This encodes CSVVSWGIQETQYF.

The chain links TRBV4-1 to TRBJ2-4; D perhaps matches TRBD1 (6 bases). Trimming removed 3 bases from V and 1 base from J, with 16 bases in between. There are 17 residues in the CDR3. Germline V lookup: CDR1 MGHRA, CDR2 YSYEKL. The CDR3 loop reads CASSHLRGTSAKNIQYF. DNA for the CDR3: TGCGCCAGCAGCCACCTCAGGGGTACTTCGGCCAAAAACATTCAGTACTTC.

The table lists this clone with a few counts. This rearrangement joins TRBV4-1 to TRBJ2-3; D uncertain. The CDR3 sequence is 17 residues long. Germline CDR1 is MGHRA and CDR2 is YSYEKL. V was trimmed by 0 bases and J by 2 bases, leaving 15 bases between them. The CDR3 reads CASSQDFRFRDTDTQYF. Here the CDR3 DNA reads TGCGCCAGCAGCCAAGATTTTCGTTTTAGAGACACAGATACGCAGTATTTT.

The chain carries TRBV6-1 and TRBJ1-5; D is uncertain. CDR3 size: 13 residues. The ends were cut back, 4 bases at V and 3 bases at J, with 7 bases in the middle. Germline V gene lookup returns CDR1 MNHNS and CDR2 SASEGT. The CDR3 reads CASSAFTNQPQHF. CDR3 DNA: TGTGCCAGCAGTGCTTTCACCAATCAGCCCCAGCATTTT.

V and J are TRBV27 and TRBJ1-6, with D possibly being TRBD1 (5 bases). Trimming stripped 6 bases from V and 6 bases from J, with 12 bases between. The CDR3 consists of 14 residues. The V gene's germline CDR1 is MNHEY and CDR2 SMNVEV (reference sequence). The CDR3 reads CASRVVGLNSPLHF. CDR3 sequence (DNA): TGTGCCAGCAGGGTTGTGGGGCTTAATTCACCCCTCCACTTT.

The chain recombines TRBV2 with TRBJ2-5, with a possible D match to TRBD2 (5 bases). V lost 6 bases, J lost 5 bases, and 13 bases lay in between. The CDR3 extends over 13 amino acids. Germline V gene lookup returns CDR1 SNHLY and CDR2 FYNNEI. Here the CDR3 reads CASSESGAETQYF. The CDR3 DNA reads TGTGCCAGCAGCGAGAGCGGTGCGGAGACCCAGTACTTC.

This rearrangement joins TRBV7-2 to TRBJ1-5; 7 positions agree with TRBD1. Germline loops: CDR1 SGHTA, CDR2 FQGNSA. The length of the CDR3 is 16 residues. After removal of 4 bases from V and 0 bases from J, the junction contained 6 bases not matched to a gene. CDR3 in amino acids: CASSSEQGYSNQPQHF. The CDR3, as DNA: TGTGCCAGCAGCTCGGAACAGGGGTATAGCAATCAGCCCCAGCATTTT.

V usage is TRBV2 and J usage is TRBJ2-7, with 8 bases fitting TRBD1. Germline CDR1 SNHLY, CDR2 FYNNEI. Trimming cost V 7 bases and J 4 bases; bases outside gene matches: 6. This CDR3 is 13 amino acids long. The CDR3 loop is CASTGTGTYEQYF. Here the CDR3 DNA reads TGTGCCAGCACCGGGACAGGCACTTACGAGCAGTACTTC.

The chain links TRBV6-5 to TRBJ1-6; D is unresolved. Germline V gene data show CDR1 as MNHEY and CDR2 as SVGAGI. The CDR3 has 16 amino acids. Deletions cut 0 bases from V and 13 bases from J, with 19 bases between. In DNA, the CDR3 is TGTGCCAGCAGTTACTCGTGGTCAGACCCTCATATTCCCCTCCACTTT. Protein sequence: CASSYSWSDPHIPLHF.

The rearrangement uses TRBV5-4 and TRBJ2-4, with a possible D match to TRBD1 (6 bases). The V and J ends lost 6 bases and 6 bases respectively, with 16 bases between them. The germline gives CDR1 SGHNT, CDR2 YYREEE (reference sequence). The CDR3 is made up of 14 amino acids. The CDR3 is CASTPGVGGNIQYF. CDR3 coding DNA: TGTGCCAGCACCCCAGGGGTTGGCGGAAACATTCAGTACTTC.

This clone was observed a handful of times. CDR3 region: CASSLVSGDEQYF. The CDR3, as DNA: TGTGCCAGCAGCTTGGTCTCAGGGGATGAGCAGTACTTC. The chain has TRBV5-6 and TRBJ2-7, with TRBD1 as a possible D gene (6 bases). The CDR3 spans 13 residues. Germline CDR1 is SGHDT and CDR2 is YYEEEE. Trimming removed 0 bases from V and 7 bases from J, with 11 bases in between.

This clone was picked up one time. This rearrangement joins TRBV18 to TRBJ2-2; 9 nucleotides line up with TRBD1. There are 16 residues in the CDR3. Looked up from germline, CDR1 is KGHSH and CDR2 is LQKENI. V dropped 6 bases and J dropped 5; count of bases not matched to a gene: 10. CDR3 protein: CASSLRAGTGTGELFF. As DNA, the CDR3 is TGTGCCAGCTCTCTTCGAGCCGGGACAGGGACCGGGGAGCTGTTTTTT.

The rearrangement joins TRBV5-1 to TRBJ1-3; D not certain. Germline V gene lookup returns CDR1 SGHRS and CDR2 YFSETQ. V was trimmed by 0 bases and J by 2 bases, leaving 6 bases between them. CDR3 length equals 14 residues. CDR3 DNA sequence: TGCGCCAGCAGCTTGGGACTTGCTGGAAACACCATATATTTT. As protein: CASSLGLAGNTIYF.

With respect to this clone: This specimen includes other DNA sequences encoding the same CDR3. The V gene is TRBV7-2, the J gene TRBJ2-7, with TRBD2 matching over 7 bases. CDR1 and CDR2 from the germline V gene are SGHTA and FQGNSA. The CDR3 length is 16 residues. Unmatched junction bases numbered 10, after V lost 3 bases and J lost 2 bases. CDR3 in DNA: TGTGCCAGCAGCTTTGATCGCGGGACTACGACCTACGAGCAGTACTTC. Translated, it gives CASSFDRGTTTYEQYF. Full variable domain (remainder filled in from reference TRBV7-2 and TRBJ2-7): GAGVSQSPSNKVTEKGKDVELRCDPISGHTALYWYRQSLGQGLEFLIYFQGNSAPDKSGLPSDRFSAERTGGSVSTLTIQRTQQEDSAVYLCASSFDRGTTTYEQYFGPGTRLTVT.